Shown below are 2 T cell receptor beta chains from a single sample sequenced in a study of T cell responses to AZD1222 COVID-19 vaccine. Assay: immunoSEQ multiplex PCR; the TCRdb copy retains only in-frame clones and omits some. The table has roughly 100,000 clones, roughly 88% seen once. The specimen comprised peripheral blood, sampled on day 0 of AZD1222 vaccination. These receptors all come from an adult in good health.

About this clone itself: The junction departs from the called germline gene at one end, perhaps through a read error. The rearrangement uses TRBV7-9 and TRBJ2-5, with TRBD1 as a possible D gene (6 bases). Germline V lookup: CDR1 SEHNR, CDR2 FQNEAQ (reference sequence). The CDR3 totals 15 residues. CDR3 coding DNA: TGTGCCAGCAGCTTACTGGGGGCCCTTCAAGGGACCCAGTACTTC. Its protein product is CASSLLGALQGTQYF.

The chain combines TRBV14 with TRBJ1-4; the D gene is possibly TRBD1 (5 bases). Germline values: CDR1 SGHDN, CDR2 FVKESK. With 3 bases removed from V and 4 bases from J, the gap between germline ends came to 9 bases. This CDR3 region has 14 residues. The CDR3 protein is CASSHAGFNEKLFF. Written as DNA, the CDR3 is TGTGCCAGCAGCCACGCAGGGTTTAATGAAAAACTGTTTTTT.